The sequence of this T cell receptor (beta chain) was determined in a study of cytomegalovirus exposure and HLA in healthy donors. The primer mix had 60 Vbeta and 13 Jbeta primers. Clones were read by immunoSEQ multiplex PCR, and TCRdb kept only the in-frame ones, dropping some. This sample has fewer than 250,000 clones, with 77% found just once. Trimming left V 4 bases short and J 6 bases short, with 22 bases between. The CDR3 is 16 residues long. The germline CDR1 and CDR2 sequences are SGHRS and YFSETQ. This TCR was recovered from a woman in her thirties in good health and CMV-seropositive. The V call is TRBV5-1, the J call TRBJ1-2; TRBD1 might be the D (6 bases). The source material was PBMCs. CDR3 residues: CASSRTGNTGRHGYTF. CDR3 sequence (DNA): TGCGCCAGCAGCAGAACCGGAAATACAGGGCGGCATGGCTACACCTTC.